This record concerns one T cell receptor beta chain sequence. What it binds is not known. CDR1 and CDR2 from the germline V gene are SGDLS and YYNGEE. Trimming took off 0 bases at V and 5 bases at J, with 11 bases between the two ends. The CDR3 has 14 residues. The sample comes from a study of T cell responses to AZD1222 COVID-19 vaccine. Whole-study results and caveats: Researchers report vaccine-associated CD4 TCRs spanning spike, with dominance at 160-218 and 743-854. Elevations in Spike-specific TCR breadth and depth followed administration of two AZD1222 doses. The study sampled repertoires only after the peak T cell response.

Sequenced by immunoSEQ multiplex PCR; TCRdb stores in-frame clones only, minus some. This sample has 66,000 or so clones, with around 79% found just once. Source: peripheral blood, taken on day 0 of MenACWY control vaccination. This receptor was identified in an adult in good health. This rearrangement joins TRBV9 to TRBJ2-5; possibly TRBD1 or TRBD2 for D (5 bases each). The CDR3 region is CASSVEPGRETQYF. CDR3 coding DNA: TGTGCCAGCAGCGTAGAGCCGGGGCGGGAGACCCAGTACTTC.